Each of the 5 T cell receptor beta chains below was sequenced from the same sample in a study of T cell clonality in common variable immunodeficiency. Using immunoSEQ multiplex PCR, the repertoire was profiled, and TCRdb retains in-frame clones only, with some absent. The sample counts about 81,000 clones, none seen once; the ten largest own approximately 0.84%. The sequenced sample consisted of peripheral blood mononuclear cells. The origin of the receptors is a person aged 18 to 75 in good health.

This clone showed up many times. Read coverage stops 3 residues before the CDR3 terminus; the germline J gene supplies the remainder. J is TRBJ2-5 and V is TRBV7-3, with 9 bases matching TRBD2. From germline, CDR1 is SGHTA and CDR2 FQGTGA. The CDR3 is made up of 16 amino acids. J lost 3 bases, V lost 2 bases, and 7 bases had no gene match. The CDR3 DNA, read in part, is TGTGCCAGCAGCTTAGCGGGGGGGTATAACAAAGAGACC. It yields the protein CASSLAGGYNKET. The entire CDR3 is CASSLAGGYNKETQYF.

This clone was counted ten times or more. The read falls 3 residues short of the CDR3 end, and the missing part is taken from the germline J gene. V and J are TRBV29-1 and TRBJ2-1; D is possibly TRBD2 (7 bases). V lost 6 bases and J 2 bases, leaving 17 bases between the germline ends. Germline-derived CDR1 and CDR2 are SQVTM and ANQGSEA. CDR3 length equals 15 residues. The sequenced part of the CDR3 DNA is TGCAGCGTCGAGGGAGGGGGGGGTGCCTACAATGAG. As protein: CSVEGGGGAYNE. The full CDR3 reads CSVEGGGGAYNEQFF.

This clone was seen many times. One end of the junction varies from germline; a read error may be responsible. The read comes to an end 3 residues before the CDR3 does, leaving the germline J gene to fill in the end. This chain joins TRBV23-1 and TRBJ2-1, with no clear D. TRBV23-1 is given ORF status, its function remaining uncertain. CDR3 size: 14 residues. Incomplete CDR3 DNA: TGCGCCAGCAGTTTCGATGGCTCCCACAATGAG. Amino acid sequence: CASSFDGSHNE. The CDR3 in its entirety is CASSFDGSHNEQFF.

This clone was observed at least ten times. The read ends 3 residues shy of where the CDR3 ends; the end is completed using the germline J gene. The chain links TRBV28 to TRBJ2-3, with a tentative D call TRBD1 (5 bases). The length of the CDR3 is 15 residues. V was cut by 6 bases and J by 4 bases, with 17 bases left in between. Per germline, CDR1 MDHEN and CDR2 SYDVKM. CDR3 DNA (partial): TGTGCCAGCAGGAACCCGTATGAGACAGCAGATACG. It is translated as CASRNPYETADT. The entire CDR3 protein reads CASRNPYETADTQYF.

In its sample, this clone was seen many times. Read sequence stops 3 residues before the CDR3 end, and the germline J gene provides the missing end. The V and J genes are TRBV28 and TRBJ2-7, with D perhaps matching TRBD1 (7 bases). Germline-derived CDR1 and CDR2 are MDHEN and SYDVKM. There are 16 residues in the CDR3. V lost 5 bases, J lost 3 bases, and 20 bases lay in between. Partial CDR3 DNA: TGTGCCAGCAGTAAGGGCAGGGGGGAAACAAACTACGAG. As protein: CASSKGRGETNYE. The entire CDR3 is CASSKGRGETNYEQYF.